The T cell receptor (beta chain) under discussion was sequenced for a study of cytotoxic CD8 clonotypes in ibrutinib-treated CLL (dated by TCRdb to the early 2020s). Broadly, across the study: In this cohort, 15 or so patients were treatment-naive and some 10 were relapsed/refractory, while 17 to 18 had unmutated IGHV. The response samples were drawn at a median of approximately twelve months into treatment, with a range of about 6 to 36 months. Of the roughly 86 people in the trial, about two dozen had longitudinal samples available. All remission and progressive disease samples were collected while patients were still receiving ibrutinib. Responses were partial in 25 or so patients and complete in 2; after median approximately 69 months follow-up, approximately 15 stayed in remission and about twelve progressed. On average, each sample had approximately 260,000 productive templates and approximately 100,000 productive rearrangements. Cryopreserved peripheral blood mononuclear cells were obtained before treatment, at response, and at either sustained remission or disease progression.

In the case of this clone: It lacks a known antigen. It has no much larger one-base neighbor in the sample; base qualities were not kept.

Summary of the overall study and its limitations: Sampling times were not matched between sustained-remission and progressing patients, and lymph node repertoires were not studied. At baseline, clonality was higher than in age-matched healthy donors and showed a strong correlation with circulating CD8+ T-cell counts. Public clonotypes were rare and either shrank or stayed stable during treatment, and the rise in clonality at ibrutinib response reflected expansion of private clonotypes. An increase in clonality was observed at ibrutinib response, with clonality remaining stable during sustained remission and falling back toward baseline at progression.

Taken from the germline V gene, the CDR1 and CDR2 loops are SGDLS and YYNGEE. Trimming at the junction amounts to 3 bases on V and 0 bases on J, and the germline ends lie 13 bases apart. The CDR3 covers 16 residues, taking in both the cysteine and the phenylalanine. The only DNA kept is the CDR3, 48 bases in frame from the first base. Each clonotype received, on average, about 10x coverage in deep resolution sequencing performed on a MiSeq, where the target depth lay between 1 in 1 million and 1 in 200,000 T cells. The immunoSEQ hsTCRB Kit was used to generate the TCR beta libraries. The original methods were these. ImmunoSEQ Data Assistant and ImmunoSEQ Analyzer were used for data analysis, and V, D and J genes were assigned according to IMGT definitions. Clonality, which ranges from 0 to 1, was calculated by subtracting the normalized Shannon entropy of productive rearrangement frequencies from one. Public clonotype analysis was restricted to overrepresented clonotypes comprising at least 0.05% of each patient's repertoire. Some 14 age-matched healthy donor repertoires from immuneACCESS served as clonality controls. Not all clones reach the TCRdb copy of this immuneACCESS table, which keeps in-frame sequences only. Checked studies attribute under half of the gap to unresolved V genes and leave the rest unexplained. That table is the source of V, J and clone size, and D and trimming were worked out from the DNA. The sample table records some 130,000 clones; around 85% of these occur just once. Roughly 1.9% of the sample is held by the ten biggest clonotypes.

In the paper's terms, the time point label means: around 25 months on ibrutinib. For TCR beta library preparation, about 2 micrograms of genomic DNA were extracted from the cryopreserved PBMCs. Longitudinal blood samples from CLL patients on ibrutinib monotherapy underwent high-throughput TCR beta sequencing. The patients took part in an open-label, single-center phase 2 trial of ibrutinib monotherapy. Rearrangement joined TRBV9 to TRBJ1-3; the D gene is not confidently resolved. Sequences were derived from PBMCs, sampled after 24 months of ibrutinib treatment. This TCR was recovered from a human donor with chronic lymphocytic leukemia. Read as DNA, the sequence is TGTGCCAGCAGCGCCTATGAGGTGAACTCTGGAAACACCATATATTTT. This gives the protein CASSAYEVNSGNTIYF.